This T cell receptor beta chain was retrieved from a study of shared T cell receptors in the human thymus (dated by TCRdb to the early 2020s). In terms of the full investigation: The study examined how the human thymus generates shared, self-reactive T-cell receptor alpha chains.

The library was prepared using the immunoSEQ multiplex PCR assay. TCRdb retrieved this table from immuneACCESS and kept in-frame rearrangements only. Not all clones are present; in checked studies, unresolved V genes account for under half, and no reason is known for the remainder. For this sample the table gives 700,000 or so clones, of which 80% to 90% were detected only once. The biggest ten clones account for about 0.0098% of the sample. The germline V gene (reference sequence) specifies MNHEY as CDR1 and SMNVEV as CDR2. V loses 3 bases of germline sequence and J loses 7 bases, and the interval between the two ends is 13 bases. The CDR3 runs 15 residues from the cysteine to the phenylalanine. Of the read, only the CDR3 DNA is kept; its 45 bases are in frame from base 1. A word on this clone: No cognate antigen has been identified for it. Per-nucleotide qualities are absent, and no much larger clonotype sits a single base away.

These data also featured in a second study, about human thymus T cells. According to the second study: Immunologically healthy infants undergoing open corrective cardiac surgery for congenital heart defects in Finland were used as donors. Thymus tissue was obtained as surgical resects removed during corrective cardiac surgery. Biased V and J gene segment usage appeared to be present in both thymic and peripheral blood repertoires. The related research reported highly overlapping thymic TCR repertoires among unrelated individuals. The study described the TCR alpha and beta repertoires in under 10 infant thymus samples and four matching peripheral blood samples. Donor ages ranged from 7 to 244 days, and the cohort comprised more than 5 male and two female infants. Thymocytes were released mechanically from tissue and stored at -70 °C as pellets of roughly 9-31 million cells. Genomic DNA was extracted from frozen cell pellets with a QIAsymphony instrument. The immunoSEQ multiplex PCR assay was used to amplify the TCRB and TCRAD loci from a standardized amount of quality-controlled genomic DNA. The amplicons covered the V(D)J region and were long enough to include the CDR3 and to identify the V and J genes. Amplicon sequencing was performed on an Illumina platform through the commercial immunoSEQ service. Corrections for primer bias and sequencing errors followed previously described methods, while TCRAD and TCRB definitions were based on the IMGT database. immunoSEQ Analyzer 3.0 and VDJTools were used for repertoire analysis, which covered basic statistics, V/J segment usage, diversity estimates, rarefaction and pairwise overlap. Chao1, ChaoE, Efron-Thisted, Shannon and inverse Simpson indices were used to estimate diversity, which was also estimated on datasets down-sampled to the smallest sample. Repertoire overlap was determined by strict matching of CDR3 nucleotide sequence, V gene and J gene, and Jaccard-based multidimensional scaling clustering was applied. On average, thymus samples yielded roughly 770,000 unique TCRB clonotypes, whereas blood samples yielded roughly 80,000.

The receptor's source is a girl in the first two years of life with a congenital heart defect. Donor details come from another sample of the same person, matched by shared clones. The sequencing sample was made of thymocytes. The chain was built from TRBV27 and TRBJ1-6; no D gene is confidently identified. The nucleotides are TGTGCCAGCAGTTTGAAAAGAGTCCCCAATTCACCCCTCCACTTT. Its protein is CASSLKRVPNSPLHF.